The sequence of this T cell receptor (beta chain) was determined in a study of cytomegalovirus exposure and HLA in healthy donors. About the research overall: In an early release, HLA-typed donors contributed tens of millions of unique TCR sequences.

The CDR3 loop spans 13 amino acids. The germline CDR1 and CDR2 sequences are GTSNPN and SVGIG (reference sequence). J gave up 7 bases and V 5 bases, and 6 bases lay outside the gene matches. The PCR was carried out with 60 Vbeta primers and 13 Jbeta primers. Clones were read by immunoSEQ multiplex PCR, and TCRdb kept only the in-frame ones, dropping some. Of about 170,000 clones listed, approximately 78% are singletons. Study-level findings and limits: Most likely, a cluster of highly shared sequence variants arose as a sequencing artifact. Clonal expansion, a later analysis showed, was greater in HLA-associated TCR beta chains than in equally common others.

With regard to this clone: Its antigen remains unidentified.

This TCR was recovered from a girl aged 2-10 years in good health and CMV-seropositive. Sequences were obtained from PBMCs. The chain links TRBV30 to TRBJ1-2, with 11 bases that match TRBD1. Here the CDR3 reads CAWSRDRGFGYTF. The CDR3 DNA sequence: TGTGCCTGGTCCCGGGACAGGGGGTTTGGCTACACCTTC.